Each of the 30 T cell receptor beta chains below was sequenced from the same sample in a study of blood T cell repertoires in COVID-19. Some clones are missing from TCRdb's copy, which holds only in-frame ones; the method was immunoSEQ multiplex PCR. The table lists hundreds of thousands of clones, 83% of them singletons. Sequencing used PBMCs or T cells enriched from blood (not recorded which). The receptor set was obtained from a woman aged 50 to 60 who had been exposed to COVID-19.

V and J are TRBV7-9 and TRBJ2-2; 10 nucleotides match TRBD1. Trimming cost V 4 bases and J 7 bases; bases outside gene matches: 15. The CDR3 has 18 residues. Germline-derived CDR1 and CDR2 are SEHNR and FQNEAQ (reference sequence). The CDR3 sequence: CASSSVRGTGVYVGELFF. CDR3 nucleotide sequence: TGTGCCAGCAGCTCCGTACGTGGGACAGGGGTATATGTCGGGGAGCTGTTTTTT.

This chain joins TRBV2 and TRBJ1-2; D gene uncertain. Deletions cut 10 bases from V and 2 bases from J, with 14 bases between. CDR3 size: 13 residues. Germline V gene data show CDR1 as SNHLY and CDR2 as FYNNEI. The CDR3 is CATSTQKNYGYTF. The DNA of the CDR3 is TGTGCCACCTCGACACAGAAGAACTATGGCTACACCTTC.

The rearrangement joins TRBV6-2 or TRBV6-3 to TRBJ1-4; D unclear. CDR1 and CDR2 (germline): MNHEY, SVGEGT. The length of the CDR3 is 12 residues. V dropped 5 bases and J dropped 8 bases, with 9 bases sitting between them. The CDR3 bases are TGTGCCAGCAGTAATCCTTTAGAAAAACTGTTTTTT. This codes for CASSNPLEKLFF.

The chain couples TRBV9 to TRBJ1-2, with 10 bases fitting TRBD1. This CDR3 has 15 amino acids. The trim removed 3 bases at V and 8 bases at J, leaving 10 bases unmatched. Germline V gene sequence: CDR1 SGDLS, CDR2 YYNGEE. CDR3 region: CASSAGTGVEYGYTF. The CDR3 DNA sequence: TGTGCCAGCAGCGCTGGGACAGGGGTTGAGTACGGCTACACCTTC.

The chain employs TRBV20-1 and TRBJ1-1; D ambiguous. Deletions cut 5 bases from V and 4 bases from J, with 5 bases between. Germline CDR1 and CDR2: DFQATT and SNEGSKA (reference sequence). The CDR3 spans 10 residues. Here the CDR3 reads CSARGTEAFF. Here the CDR3 DNA reads TGCAGTGCTCGGGGCACTGAAGCTTTCTTT.

This clone was recorded a few times. The chain links TRBV21-1 to TRBJ1-1; no DNA check was done on the table's D call, TRBD1. TRBV21-1 represents a pseudogene. The CDR3 is 11 amino acids. For the CDR3, the DNA is TGTGCCAGCAGCAAAGAGGGGAAAGCTTTCTTT. This gives the protein CASSKEGKAFF.

The chain is built from TRBV7-8 and TRBJ2-5; D is unclear. V was cut by 5 bases and J by 5 bases, with 9 bases left in between. This CDR3 is 12 amino acids long. Germline V gene sequence: CDR1 SGHVS, CDR2 FQNEAQ. DNA of the CDR3: TGTGCCAGCAGCCCCCTCAGGGAGACCCAGTACTTC. Protein sequence: CASSPLRETQYF. Variable domain in full (rest from reference TRBV7-8 and TRBJ2-5): GAGVSQSPRYKVAKRGQDVALRCDPISGHVSLFWYQQALGQGPEFLTYFQNEAQLDKSGLPSDRFFAERPEGSVSTLKIQRTQQEDSAVYLCASSPLRETQYFGPGTRLLVL.

V is TRBV9 and J is TRBJ2-6, with TRBD1 as a possible D gene (5 bases). CDR1 is SGDLS and CDR2 is YYNGEE in the germline V gene. Trimming stripped 3 bases from V and 0 bases from J, with 7 bases between. This CDR3 is built from 15 residues. The CDR3 nucleotides are TGTGCCAGCAGCGAAAGGGGCTCTGGGGCCAACGTCCTGACTTTC. Its translation: CASSERGSGANVLTF.

This clone was seen a single time. The chain is built from TRBV5-4 and TRBJ1-2; 8 bases line up with TRBD1. The trim removed 0 bases at V and 2 bases at J, leaving 3 bases unmatched. CDR1 SGHNT and CDR2 YYREEE come from the germline V gene (reference sequence). The CDR3 covers 15 residues. The chain's CDR3 is CASSLVDRGNYGYTF. The DNA for the CDR3 is TGTGCCAGCAGCTTGGTTGACAGGGGAAACTATGGCTACACCTTC.

Concerning this clone itself: A read error may account for a junction end that differs from germline. The chain combines TRBV10-1 with TRBJ2-1; TRBD2 matches 10 bases. Germline loops: CDR1 WNHNN, CDR2 SYGVQD (reference sequence). The CDR3 length is 15 residues. The CDR3 region has the DNA TGCGTCAGCAGTGAGTCGCTAGCGGGGGTTTATGAGCAGTTCTTC. It encodes CVSSESLAGVYEQFF.

V is TRBV7-6 and J is TRBJ2-5, with TRBD1 matching 9 bases. CDR1 SGHVS and CDR2 FNYEAQ come from the germline V gene. This CDR3 spans 15 amino acids. V was clipped by 4 bases and J by 6 bases; unmatched bases: 9. In DNA form, the CDR3 reads TGTGCCAGCAGCTCAGTACGACAGGGGGGACAGACCCAGTACTTC. Protein: CASSSVRQGGQTQYF.

The V call is TRBV3-1 (or the pseudogene TRBV3-2), the J call TRBJ2-6; TRBD2 is a possible D gene (5 bases). In germline, CDR1 is LGHDT, CDR2 YNNKEL (reference sequence). Trimming left V 4 bases short and J 1 base short, with 11 bases between. The CDR3 contains 16 residues. The CDR3, as DNA: TGTGCCAGCAGCCCCGAGGGCGTATCTGGGGCCAACGTCCTGACTTTC. This codes for CASSPEGVSGANVLTF.

The CDR3 region has the DNA TGTGCCAGTAGCGGAAACCGGGGCAATGAGCAGTTCTTC. It specifies CASSGNRGNEQFF. The chain carries TRBV19 and TRBJ2-1, with D perhaps TRBD2 (5 bases). The CDR3 runs to 13 residues. The V end was cut by 6 bases, the J end by 6 bases, with 12 bases between. Looked up from germline, CDR1 is LNHDA and CDR2 is SQIVND (reference sequence).

The J gene is TRBJ2-3, the V gene TRBV21-1; the D call TRBD2 from the table was never checked on the DNA. TRBV21-1 is recorded as a pseudogene. The CDR3 runs to 14 residues. Here the CDR3 DNA reads TGTGCCAGCTCCCCGGGGGTGAGCACAGATACGCAGTATTTT. Protein product: CASSPGVSTDTQYF.

This sequence joins TRBV15 and TRBJ1-5; tentatively, D is TRBD1 (6 bases). V dropped 0 bases and J dropped 5 bases, with 11 bases sitting between them. Germline CDR1 is LNHNV and CDR2 is YYDKDF (reference sequence). The CDR3 runs to 15 residues. The CDR3 DNA sequence: TGTGCCACCAGCAGAGAAAAAGGGGGGGATCAGCCCCAGCATTTT. Its translation is CATSREKGGDQPQHF.

This clone came up once. This chain connects TRBV2 to TRBJ1-2; maybe TRBD1 (5 bases). Trimming took off 6 bases at V and 6 bases at J, with 5 bases between the two ends. Germline assignment: CDR1 SNHLY and CDR2 FYNNEI. This CDR3 contains 10 residues. The CDR3: CASRDNGYTF. As DNA, the CDR3 is TGTGCCAGCAGGGACAATGGCTACACCTTC.

The chain links TRBV10-2 to TRBJ2-2, with 7 nucleotides matching TRBD1. This CDR3 has 14 residues. The germline CDR1 and CDR2 sequences are WSHSY and SAAADI. Losses at the gene ends were 8 bases for V and 2 bases for J; bases not matched to a gene: 5. DNA for the CDR3: TGCGCCAGCCGGGACAGAGTTAACACCGGGGAGCTGTTTTTT. This codes for CASRDRVNTGELFF.

This sequence joins TRBV10-1 and TRBJ2-1, with TRBD2 as a possible D gene (6 bases). Trimming took off 0 bases at V and 4 bases at J, with 10 bases between the two ends. Germline loops: CDR1 WNHNN, CDR2 SYGVQD (reference sequence). The CDR3 has 15 amino acids. The CDR3 DNA follows: TGCGCCAGCAGTGAGTCTGGGACTGAATACAATGAGCAGTTCTTC. Its protein is CASSESGTEYNEQFF.

CDR3 protein: CASSLQGGTGTDTQYF. The CDR3 DNA follows: TGCGCCAGCAGCTTACAGGGGGGGACTGGCACAGATACGCAGTATTTT. The chain links TRBV5-1 to TRBJ2-3, with a weak D call TRBD1 (8 bases). This CDR3 spans 16 amino acids. The V gene lost 2 bases and the J gene lost 1 base, with 14 bases spanning the gap. CDR1 and CDR2 (germline): SGHRS, YFSETQ.

The V and J genes are TRBV6-2 or TRBV6-3 and TRBJ2-3; TRBD2 matches 7 bases. Per the germline V gene, CDR1 is MNHEY and CDR2 is SVGEGT. V was clipped by 0 bases and J by 2 bases; unmatched bases: 5. The CDR3 extends over 16 amino acids. CDR3 DNA sequence: TGTGCCAGCAGTTACTCAAGCGGGGTGATCACAGATACGCAGTATTTT. Its protein is CASSYSSGVITDTQYF.

The J gene is TRBJ1-6, the V gene TRBV5-1; TRBD1 might be the D (6 bases). The germline V gene encodes CDR1 SGHRS and CDR2 YFSETQ. Trimming pared 5 bases from V and 9 bases from J, leaving 15 bases between. The CDR3 is 14 amino acids. CDR3 coding DNA: TGCGCCAGCAGGGGCGGGGGCGAGGCTTCACCCCTCCACTTT. As protein: CASRGGGEASPLHF.

The DNA of the CDR3 is TGTGCCACCAGCAGAGGAGGACAGGAGGGACGCTACGAGCAGTACTTC. Amino acids: CATSRGGQEGRYEQYF. The chain employs TRBV15 and TRBJ2-7; the D gene is possibly TRBD1 (7 bases). Looked up from germline, CDR1 is LNHNV and CDR2 is YYDKDF (reference sequence). The CDR3 has 16 residues. The V end lost 1 base, the J end lost 3 bases, and 16 bases lay between the germline ends.

The V call is TRBV12-5, the J call TRBJ2-1, with TRBD2 matching over 10 bases. The length of the CDR3 is 15 residues. Trimming cost V 2 bases and J 5 bases; bases outside gene matches: 3. Per germline, CDR1 LGHNT and CDR2 FRNRAP. CDR3 amino acids: CASGLTLAGDNEQFF. In DNA form, the CDR3 reads TGTGCTAGTGGTTTGACGCTAGCGGGGGACAATGAGCAGTTCTTC.

The J gene is TRBJ1-1, the V gene TRBV21-1. TRBV21-1 has pseudogene status. The CDR3 runs to 13 residues. The CDR3 DNA sequence: TGTGCCAGCAGAATGGAGGGGGGGTTAGAAGCTTTCTTT. Amino acids: CASRMEGGLEAFF.

The chain couples TRBV21-1 to TRBJ2-1; TRBD2, the D gene given by the table, was not confirmed from the DNA. TRBV21-1 is reported as a pseudogene. The CDR3 consists of 17 residues. As DNA, the CDR3 is TGTGCCAGCAGCCTAGAGCCACGGGGGGGCCCCACGGGAGAGCAGTTCTTC. This encodes CASSLEPRGGPTGEQFF.

The chain recombines TRBV12-2 with TRBJ2-7; TRBD1 is the table's D call, not checked against the DNA. TRBV12-2 is termed a pseudogene. The CDR3 is 15 amino acids. The CDR3, as DNA: TGTGCAAGTCGCTTAGATGACAGGACCAACTACGAGCAGTACTTC. Translated: CASRLDDRTNYEQYF.

CDR3 in DNA: TGTGCCAGCAGTTTGTTGCTAGCGGGGGGTCCCAATGAGCAGTTCTTC. Protein: CASSLLLAGGPNEQFF. The chain combines TRBV27 with TRBJ2-1, with 11 nucleotides matching TRBD2. Germline V gene lookup returns CDR1 MNHEY and CDR2 SMNVEV (reference sequence). The V segment lost 3 bases and the J segment 6 bases; nucleotides outside the gene matches: 7. The CDR3 contains 16 residues.

The chain employs TRBV7-6 and TRBJ1-5; unclear D gene. The germline V gene encodes CDR1 SGHVS and CDR2 FNYEAQ. This CDR3 has 13 amino acids. Trimming removed 2 bases from V and 9 bases from J, with 11 bases in between. CDR3 loop: CASSLRREAPQHF. Written as DNA, the CDR3 is TGTGCCAGCAGCTTAAGACGGGAAGCGCCCCAGCATTTT.

The V call is TRBV5-4, the J call TRBJ2-5; D perhaps matches TRBD1 (5 bases). From germline, CDR1 is SGHNT and CDR2 YYREEE (reference sequence). The V end was cut by 3 bases, the J end by 2 bases, with 8 bases between. This CDR3 contains 13 residues. CDR3 residues: CASSSTGQETQYF. The CDR3 DNA is TGTGCCAGCAGCTCAACAGGTCAAGAGACCCAGTACTTC.

This chain links TRBV6-1 with TRBJ1-1, with 12 bases aligning to TRBD1. After removal of 1 base from V and 11 bases from J, the junction contained 8 bases not matched to a gene. CDR1 and CDR2 from the germline V gene are MNHNS and SASEGT. The CDR3 sequence is 15 residues long. The CDR3 loop is CASSEGGTGGLRAFF. The CDR3 DNA sequence: TGTGCCAGCAGTGAAGGGGGGACAGGGGGCTTACGGGCTTTCTTT.